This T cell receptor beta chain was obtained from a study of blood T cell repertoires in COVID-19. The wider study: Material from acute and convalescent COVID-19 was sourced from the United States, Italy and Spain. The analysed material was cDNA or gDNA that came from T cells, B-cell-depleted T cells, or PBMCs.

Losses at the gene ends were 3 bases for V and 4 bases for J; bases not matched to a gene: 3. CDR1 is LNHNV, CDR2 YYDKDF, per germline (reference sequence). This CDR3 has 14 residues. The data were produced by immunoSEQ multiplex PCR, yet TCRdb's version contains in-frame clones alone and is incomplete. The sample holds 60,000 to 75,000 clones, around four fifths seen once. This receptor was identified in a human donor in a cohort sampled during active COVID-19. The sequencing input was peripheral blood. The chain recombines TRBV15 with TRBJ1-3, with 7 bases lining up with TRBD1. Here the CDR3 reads CATSRTGPGNTIYF. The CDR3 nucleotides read TGTGCCACCAGCAGGACAGGGCCGGGAAACACCATATATTTT.